Below, 32 T cell receptor beta chains from the same sample are listed, as sequenced in a study of T cells of healthy individuals. Each CDR3 protein gets one entry after TCRdb re-called the 5' RACE reads with MiXCR. The sample has 45,000 to 60,000 distinct CDR3 sequences; about 14% are singletons. These receptors were obtained from a human donor in good health.

The chain links TRBV5-1 to TRBJ2-5, with TRBD2 identical over 10 bases. The length of the CDR3 is 17 residues. Germline CDR1 and CDR2: SGHRS and YFSETQ. The junction had 8 bases not matched to a gene; V was cut back by 2 bases and J by 1 base. The CDR3 DNA reads as TGCGCCAGCAGCTTTGTCACTAGCGGGGACCTCCAAGAGACCCAGTACTTC. Amino acids: CASSFVTSGDLQETQYF.

There are a few counts of this clonotype. The rearrangement joins TRBV9 to TRBJ1-6; D uncertain. In germline, CDR1 is SGDLS, CDR2 YYNGEE. This CDR3 has 14 residues. The V end was cut by 0 bases, the J end by 2 bases, with 3 bases between. The CDR3 region has the DNA TGTGCCAGCAGCGTAGGGCCCTATAATTCACCCCTCCACTTT. Its translation: CASSVGPYNSPLHF.

The chain links TRBV20-1 to TRBJ2-3; 10 nucleotides align to TRBD1. The CDR3 consists of 15 residues. CDR1 is DFQATT and CDR2 is SNEGSKA in the germline V gene (reference sequence). V lost 5 bases and J lost 0; bases outside the gene matches: 5. CDR3 loop: CSAAGQGVSTDTQYF. Written as DNA, the CDR3 is TGCAGTGCTGCCGGACAGGGGGTGAGCACAGATACGCAGTATTTT.

This clonotype came up once. The V and J genes are TRBV24-1 and TRBJ1-1; D not certain. Germline-derived CDR1 and CDR2 are KGHDR and SFDVKD. The CDR3 sequence is 11 residues long. V lost 0 bases and J lost 7, with 2 bases in between. CDR3 DNA: TGTGCCACCAGTGATTTGGGTGAAGCTTTCTTT. Its protein is CATSDLGEAFF.

This clonotype was recorded at least ten times. This chain connects TRBV11-2 to TRBJ2-7; TRBD2 is a possible D gene (6 bases). V was trimmed by 5 bases and J by 3 bases, leaving 17 bases between them. Germline assignment: CDR1 SGHAT and CDR2 FQNNGV. There are 15 residues in the CDR3. The CDR3 DNA is TGTGCCAGCAGCCCACCTTGGTCGGGACTCTACGAGCAGTACTTC. Amino acids: CASSPPWSGLYEQYF.

The J gene is TRBJ2-3, the V gene TRBV9, with TRBD2 as a possible D gene (5 bases). The V and J ends lost 7 bases and 6 bases respectively, with 21 bases between them. CDR1 is SGDLS and CDR2 is YYNGEE in the germline V gene. This CDR3 spans 15 amino acids. For the CDR3, the DNA is TGTGCCAGCGCGGATCCCCCGGGGTCGGGCGATACGCAGTATTTT. It specifies CASADPPGSGDTQYF.

This clonotype has just a few counts. The V and J genes are TRBV5-1 and TRBJ1-1; no reliable D call. The CDR3 has 16 amino acids. V was shortened by 4 bases and J by 5 bases, with 21 bases between the two germline ends. CDR1 and CDR2 from the germline V gene are SGHRS and YFSETQ. CDR3 in DNA: TGCGCCAGCAGCAGGGTACCGGGTCTTTCCGAAACTGAAGCTTTCTTT. This encodes CASSRVPGLSETEAFF.

The chain employs TRBV27 and TRBJ2-7; D possibly corresponds to TRBD1 (6 bases). The CDR3 consists of 14 residues. V dropped 4 bases and J dropped 0 bases, with 10 bases sitting between them. CDR1 MNHEY and CDR2 SMNVEV come from the germline V gene (reference sequence). This CDR3 is CASSSYRDSYEQYF. The CDR3 coding sequence is TGTGCCAGCAGTTCTTACAGGGACTCCTACGAGCAGTACTTC.

The sample holds a few counts of this clonotype. V usage is TRBV7-2 and J usage is TRBJ1-4; no clear D. This CDR3 is built from 13 residues. With 3 bases removed from V and 0 bases from J, the gap between germline ends came to 2 bases. The germline CDR1 and CDR2 sequences are SGHTA and FQGNSA. The CDR3 sequence: CASSFTTNEKLFF. The CDR3 DNA reads TGTGCCAGCAGCTTCACAACTAATGAAAAACTGTTTTTT.

A few counts support this clonotype. V gene TRBV19 combines with J gene TRBJ2-2; tentatively, D is TRBD1 (6 bases). The CDR3 is 15 residues long. V was cut by 6 bases and J by 3 bases, with 14 bases left in between. Germline loops: CDR1 LNHDA, CDR2 SQIVND (reference sequence). CDR3 residues: CASSRSGADTGELFF. CDR3 DNA: TGTGCCAGTAGCCGGTCAGGGGCCGACACCGGGGAGCTGTTTTTT.

DNA of the CDR3: TGTGCCTGGTCCTTAGCGGGCACAGATACGCAGTATTTT. Amino acids: CAWSLAGTDTQYF. The genes are TRBV30 and TRBJ2-3, with a tentative D call TRBD2 (6 bases). V lost 5 bases, J lost 1 base, and 10 bases lay in between. From germline, CDR1 is GTSNPN and CDR2 SVGIG (reference sequence). The CDR3 runs to 13 residues.

This clonotype was observed a handful of times. The chain recombines TRBV7-9 with TRBJ2-3, with D possibly TRBD1 on 7 matching bases. Trimming removed 5 bases from V and 5 bases from J, with 17 bases in between. Germline V gives CDR1 SEHNR, CDR2 FQNEAQ (reference sequence). This CDR3 comprises 15 residues. CDR3 sequence reads: CASSLEGARQDTQYF. In DNA form, the CDR3 reads TGTGCCAGCAGCCTGGAGGGGGCGCGCCAAGATACGCAGTATTTT.

Many counts were recorded for this clonotype. The rearrangement uses TRBV5-6 and TRBJ2-5; D not resolved. Germline V CDR1 and CDR2: SGHDT, YYEEEE. The CDR3 is 13 amino acids. With 0 bases removed from V and 5 bases from J, the gap between germline ends came to 8 bases. The CDR3 sequence is CASSLVSGETQYF. The CDR3 nucleotides are TGTGCCAGCAGCTTGGTTTCCGGGGAGACCCAGTACTTC.

This clonotype was counted between two and nine times. The chain combines TRBV18 with TRBJ2-7; 7 bases line up with TRBD2. This CDR3 has 15 residues. The germline V gene encodes CDR1 KGHSH and CDR2 LQKENI. The V and J ends lost 3 bases and 3 bases, in that order; junction bases with no gene match: 8. The CDR3 spells CASSPATGGSYEQYF. DNA for the CDR3: TGTGCCAGCTCACCCGCAACGGGAGGAAGCTACGAGCAGTACTTC.

The chain has TRBV3-1 and TRBJ2-7, with 7 bases matching TRBD1. Germline trimming cut 4 bases from V and 2 bases from J; bases unmatched to any gene: 5. CDR1 LGHDT and CDR2 YNNKEL come from the germline V gene (reference sequence). This CDR3 spans 14 amino acids. In DNA form, the CDR3 reads TGTGCCAGCAGCCTCGGACAGGATGCCTACGAGCAGTACTTC. Its translation is CASSLGQDAYEQYF.

Details on this clonotype: This may be a read error, as it is one base from a much larger clone. The chain has TRBV7-2 and TRBJ1-2, with 7 bases that match TRBD1. Germline V CDR1 and CDR2: SGHTA, FQGNSA. The CDR3 runs to 14 residues. J was trimmed by 0 bases and V by 4 bases; bases with no gene match: 2. The chain's CDR3 is CASSYGTANYGYTF. DNA of the CDR3: TGTGCCAGCAGCTACGGGACAGCTAACTATGGCTACACCTTC.

This clonotype showed up many times. This chain uses TRBV19 with TRBJ2-6; no firm D call. V lost 8 bases, J lost 0 bases, and 11 bases lay in between. The CDR3 loop spans 15 amino acids. Looked up from germline, CDR1 is LNHDA and CDR2 is SQIVND (reference sequence). The CDR3 loop reads CASRNSHSGANVLTF. For the CDR3, the DNA is TGTGCCAGTCGGAACAGTCACTCTGGGGCCAACGTCCTGACTTTC.

This sequence joins TRBV29-1 and TRBJ2-7; D is uncertain. CDR3 length: 13 residues. Germline loops: CDR1 SQVTM, CDR2 ANQGSEA. V was trimmed by 6 bases and J by 0 bases, leaving 12 bases between them. The CDR3 protein is CSVKARSSYEQYF. The DNA of the CDR3 is TGCAGCGTAAAAGCGCGGAGCTCCTACGAGCAGTACTTC.

V is TRBV24-1 and J is TRBJ2-5; the D gene is possibly TRBD1 (6 bases). The V end lost 0 bases, the J end lost 4 bases, and 17 bases lay between the germline ends. Germline CDR1 is KGHDR and CDR2 is SFDVKD. The CDR3 contains 17 residues. CDR3 sequence reads: CATSDLQFQGKGETQYF. CDR3 DNA sequence: TGTGCCACCAGTGATTTGCAATTTCAGGGGAAAGGAGAGACCCAGTACTTC.

The chain employs TRBV30 and TRBJ2-7; D unresolved. Trimming took off 3 bases at V and 7 bases at J, with 10 bases between the two ends. Germline CDR1 GTSNPN, CDR2 SVGIG (reference sequence). CDR3 length: 11 residues. CDR3 nucleotide sequence: TGTGCCTGGAGCGGCCCGTGGGAGCAGTACTTC. Translating gives CAWSGPWEQYF.

The genes are TRBV18 and TRBJ2-4; 10 nucleotides agree with TRBD2. The CDR3 has 15 amino acids. Per the germline V gene, CDR1 is KGHSH and CDR2 is LQKENI. Germline trimming cut 3 bases from V and 9 bases from J; bases unmatched to any gene: 8. The CDR3 coding sequence is TGTGCCAGCTCACCGTCGGGACTAGCGAAAGGCATTCAGTACTTC. This translates into CASSPSGLAKGIQYF.

This clonotype turned up a few times. The CDR3 region is CSARDQLAGNTGELFF. The CDR3 nucleotides are TGCAGTGCTAGAGATCAACTAGCGGGCAACACCGGGGAGCTGTTTTTT. This sequence joins TRBV20-1 and TRBJ2-2; TRBD2 matches at 9 bases. The V segment lost 0 bases and the J segment 2 bases; nucleotides outside the gene matches: 4. Germline CDR1 is DFQATT and CDR2 is SNEGSKA (reference sequence). CDR3 length: 16 residues.

This clonotype was counted a few times. The chain uses TRBV20-1 and TRBJ2-7; TRBD2 matches at 14 bases. The CDR3 extends over 17 amino acids. The V gene's germline CDR1 is DFQATT and CDR2 SNEGSKA (reference sequence). V was clipped by 6 bases and J by 3 bases; unmatched bases: 13. The CDR3 region is CSASGDRGLAGVYEQYF. The CDR3 DNA sequence: TGCAGTGCAAGCGGGGACAGGGGACTAGCGGGGGTCTACGAGCAGTACTTC.

This clonotype showed up many times. V gene TRBV12-3 or TRBV12-4 combines with J gene TRBJ1-1; TRBD1 aligns across 7 bases. This CDR3 contains 17 residues. After removal of 6 bases from V and 5 bases from J, the junction contained 18 bases not matched to a gene. The CDR3 DNA sequence: TGTGCCAGCAGAATATCGACAGGGCGGGTAGAGGAAACTGAAGCTTTCTTT. Its protein product is CASRISTGRVEETEAFF.

This clonotype came up many times. The chain uses TRBV12-3 or TRBV12-4 and TRBJ1-1; D perhaps matches TRBD1 (6 bases). The CDR3 contains 13 residues. Trimming pared 4 bases from V and 7 bases from J, leaving 13 bases between. The DNA of the CDR3 is TGTGCCAGCAGTTCCCAGGGGTTCGGTGAAGCTTTCTTT. It is translated as CASSSQGFGEAFF.

This clonotype was picked up many times. This chain joins TRBV7-9 and TRBJ2-7, with 8 bases that match TRBD2. Germline V gene lookup returns CDR1 SEHNR and CDR2 FQNEAQ (reference sequence). After removal of 5 bases from V and 5 bases from J, the junction contained 11 bases not matched to a gene. This CDR3 is 15 amino acids long. DNA for the CDR3: TGTGCCAGCAGCCCAATGAAGCGGGAGTTTGACGAGCAGTACTTC. Its translation: CASSPMKREFDEQYF.

The table lists this clonotype with many counts. The CDR3 spells CSARSGGGTNEQFF. CDR3 bases: TGCAGTGCTAGATCAGGCGGGGGGACAAATGAGCAGTTCTTC. The genes are TRBV20-1 and TRBJ2-1; 8 nucleotides match TRBD2. Germline values: CDR1 DFQATT, CDR2 SNEGSKA (reference sequence). Unmatched junction bases numbered 7, after V lost 2 bases and J lost 7 bases. This CDR3 region has 14 residues.

The rearrangement joins TRBV6-2 or TRBV6-3 to TRBJ2-1; no firm D call. The CDR3 contains 14 residues. Trimming took 0 bases from V and 9 from J, leaving 12 bases between them. Germline CDR1 reads MNHEY; CDR2 reads SVGEGT. The DNA for the CDR3 is TGTGCCAGCAGTTACTCGAGTCCGGTAGGTGAGCAGTTCTTC. This sequence encodes CASSYSSPVGEQFF.

This clonotype was observed a few times. This clone may be a read error of a much larger clone one base away. The chain couples TRBV29-1 to TRBJ1-2, with D maybe TRBD1 (5 bases). The CDR3 is made up of 12 amino acids. Germline CDR1 is SQVTM and CDR2 is ANQGSEA. CDR3: CSVEIGTYGYNF. The CDR3 DNA reads TGCAGCGTTGAAATAGGGACGTATGGCTACAACTTC.

This clonotype was detected only a few times. The V call is TRBV5-1, the J call TRBJ1-1; 7 bases line up with TRBD1. Per germline, CDR1 SGHRS and CDR2 YFSETQ. Trimming took 4 bases from V and 5 from J; bases not matched to a gene: 11. This CDR3 is 15 amino acids long. The CDR3 DNA reads TGCGCCAGCAGCCTGGAGACAGGGCGAACGACTGAAGCTTTCTTT. Translating gives CASSLETGRTTEAFF.

This clonotype was recorded at least ten times. The V gene is TRBV4-1, the J gene TRBJ1-3; possible D gene TRBD1, 6 bases. Trimming stripped 6 bases from V and 0 bases from J, with 9 bases between. The CDR3 is made up of 14 amino acids. Germline V gives CDR1 MGHRA, CDR2 YSYEKL. The CDR3: CASSQGFSGNTIYF. In nucleotides, the CDR3 is TGCGCCAGCAGTCAGGGGTTCTCTGGAAACACCATATATTTT.

The table lists this clonotype with a count of one. V usage is TRBV12-3 or TRBV12-4 and J usage is TRBJ2-2; D perhaps matches TRBD2 (6 bases). The CDR3 spans 14 residues. Trimming stripped 3 bases from V and 5 bases from J, with 10 bases between. CDR3 DNA: TGTGCCAGCAGTTTCCGCCGGGGGACCGGGGAGCTGTTTTTT. It translates to CASSFRRGTGELFF.